This T cell receptor beta chain came from a study of T cells in women clearing cervical HPV infection. Study-wide findings and caveats: CIN3+ cases had significantly higher TCR repertoire richness than controls, but evenness did not differ. Controls had more TRBV6-7 (0.16%) than cases (about 0.11%).

Assay: immunoSEQ multiplex PCR; the TCRdb copy retains only in-frame clones and omits some. The sample is made up of 20,000 to 25,000 clones, and the top ten hold around 5.5% of it. The germline gives CDR1 DFQATT, CDR2 SNEGSKA (reference sequence). V was pared by 6 bases and J by 4 bases, with 15 bases between. The CDR3 is made up of 14 amino acids. Points on this clone: Its specificity is not known. The sequenced fragment ends 3 residues before the CDR3 boundary, so the rest is inferred from the germline J gene.

Sequencing was done on a sample of blood buffy coat. This clonotype was obtained from a woman aged 18 to 75 with a cervical HPV16 infection that either progressed to CIN3+ or cleared (not recorded which). The V gene is TRBV20-1, the J gene TRBJ1-4; D perhaps matches TRBD1 (5 bases). The CDR3 bases that were read are TGCAGTGCCCTCGAGGGGCAGAGTAATGAAAAA. This encodes CSALEGQSNEK. In full, the CDR3 is CSALEGQSNEKLFF.